The present entry profiles one TCR beta chain with its context. The antigen remains unidentified. Trimming removed 4 bases at V and 4 bases at J, with 23 bases between. CDR1 is SGDLS, CDR2 YYNGEE, per germline. This CDR3 contains 17 residues. The data were obtained in a study of T cell responses to AZD1222 COVID-19 vaccine. Whole-study findings and limits: Variant regions that are unmutated are reportedly the target of nearly half of spike-specific TCRs. Among the donors, most were white British and more were female, and clonal diversity was possibly underestimated.

The assay was immunoSEQ multiplex PCR, and TCRdb's table has in-frame clones only and misses some. The sample records around 120,000 clones, about nine tenths being singletons. The sample consisted of peripheral blood, taken 28 days after the second AZD1222 dose. This TCR was recovered from an adult who received the AZD1222 COVID-19 vaccine. This chain links TRBV9 with TRBJ1-1, with a weak D call TRBD1 (6 bases). The CDR3 DNA reads as TGTGCCAGCAGCCCCGTGGGACACACAACCAGGGTCACTGAAGCTTTCTTT. Its protein product is CASSPVGHTTRVTEAFF.